The next 3 T cell receptor beta chains were all read from a single sample in a study of T cells after yellow fever vaccination (dated by TCRdb to the late 2010s). Libraries came from 5' RACE. The sequencer listed for this sample is Illumina HiSeq 2500. TCRdb's own reprocessing of the public reads used fastp at Q25 and MiXCR and kept productive beta chains. Rows merge per CDR3 protein into single entries with the most common DNA and genes. This sample is represented by about 240,000 distinct CDR3 sequences; less than 9% of them were singletons. The ten biggest clones cover roughly 0.9% of the sample. The treatment or condition label here, explained by the study, means: live attenuated yellow fever vaccine strain. The starting material was CD4+ T cells sorted from PBMCs, obtained 15 days after the yellow fever booster vaccination. The receptors were gathered from a man aged 25-45 years who received the YFV17D yellow fever vaccine.

This clonotype was seen a few times. The chain has TRBV20-1 and TRBJ2-2, with D unresolved. The germline V and J ends were trimmed by 0 bases and 4 bases, with 9 bases remaining between them. This CDR3 comprises 14 residues. Germline-derived CDR1 and CDR2 are DFQATT and SNEGSKA (reference sequence). DNA of the CDR3: TGCAGTGCTAGAGAAGAGTTAAGCACCGGGGAGCTGTTTTTT. Its protein is CSAREELSTGELFF.

The rearrangement uses TRBV6-5 and TRBJ2-7; D is uncertain. V dropped 5 bases and J dropped 3 bases, with 17 bases sitting between them. This CDR3 region has 15 residues. CDR1 and CDR2 from the germline V gene are MNHEY and SVGAGI. The CDR3: CASSDGLRSLYEQYF. In DNA form, the CDR3 reads TGTGCCAGCAGTGACGGCCTCAGATCCCTCTACGAGCAGTACTTC.

The chain couples TRBV20-1 to TRBJ2-3; a weak D match, TRBD2 (6 bases). This CDR3 spans 16 amino acids. From germline, CDR1 is DFQATT and CDR2 SNEGSKA (reference sequence). The ends were cut back, 0 bases at V and 4 bases at J, with 17 bases in the middle. CDR3 sequence: CSARDQRATGPDTQYF. Written as DNA, the CDR3 is TGCAGTGCTAGAGACCAGCGGGCGACGGGACCAGATACGCAGTATTTT.